This TCR beta chain emerged from a study of T cell changes during pregnancy in multiple sclerosis. CDR1 is SGHAT, CDR2 FQNNGV, per germline. The germline V and J ends were trimmed by 0 bases and 3 bases, with 9 bases remaining between them. The CDR3 length is 14 residues. Clones were sequenced by immunoSEQ multiplex PCR, and TCRdb holds only the in-frame ones, with some missing. The table includes some 20,000 clones, less than 95% detected once. The TCR originated in a female donor in good health, enrolled as a control in a pregnancy study. Material: CD4+ T cells from peripheral blood mononuclear cells, obtained in the third trimester of pregnancy. The chain is built from TRBV11-2 and TRBJ2-7; weak D call: TRBD1 (5 bases). In DNA, the CDR3 is TGTGCCAGCAGCTTAGACACCACAGGCTACGAGCAGTACTTC. Translating gives CASSLDTTGYEQYF.